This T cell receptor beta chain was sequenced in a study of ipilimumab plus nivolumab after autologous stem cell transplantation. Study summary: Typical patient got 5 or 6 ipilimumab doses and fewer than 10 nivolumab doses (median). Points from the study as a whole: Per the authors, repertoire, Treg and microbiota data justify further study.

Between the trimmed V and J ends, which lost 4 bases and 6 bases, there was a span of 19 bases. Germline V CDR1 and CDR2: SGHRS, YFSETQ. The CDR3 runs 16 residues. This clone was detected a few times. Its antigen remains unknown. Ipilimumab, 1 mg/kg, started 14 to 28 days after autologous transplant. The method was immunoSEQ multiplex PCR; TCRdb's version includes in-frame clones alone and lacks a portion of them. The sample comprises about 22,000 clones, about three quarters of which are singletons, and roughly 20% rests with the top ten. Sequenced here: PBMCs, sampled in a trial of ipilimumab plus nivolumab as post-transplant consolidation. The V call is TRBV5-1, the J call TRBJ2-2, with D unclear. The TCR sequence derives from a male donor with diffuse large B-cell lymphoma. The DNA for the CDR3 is TGCGCCAGCAGCCTACTAATATCGACCAAGGCCGGGGAGCTGTTTTTT. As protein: CASSLLISTKAGELFF.